This T cell receptor beta chain was obtained from a study of blood T cell repertoires in COVID-19. Looking at the study overall: Spain, Italy and the United States supplied samples that represented acute and convalescent COVID-19.

The protocol was immunoSEQ multiplex PCR, while the TCRdb copy is restricted to in-frame clones and leaves out a portion. This repertoire shows 250,000 to 300,000 clones, approximately 90% found once; its top ten account for roughly 2%. V shed 6 bases and J shed 15 bases, with 18 bases lying between them. Per germline, CDR1 SNHLY and CDR2 FYNNEI. The length of the CDR3 is 12 residues. The sequenced sample was PBMCs or T cells enriched from blood (not recorded which). The gene calls are TRBV2 and TRBJ2-1, with a tentative D call TRBD2 (6 bases). This clonotype originated in a woman aged 55 to 70 in a cohort exposed to, infected with or recovered from COVID-19 (not recorded which). The CDR3 region is CASRRIAERTFF. CDR3 DNA: TGTGCCAGCAGGAGAATAGCGGAAAGGACGTTCTTC.